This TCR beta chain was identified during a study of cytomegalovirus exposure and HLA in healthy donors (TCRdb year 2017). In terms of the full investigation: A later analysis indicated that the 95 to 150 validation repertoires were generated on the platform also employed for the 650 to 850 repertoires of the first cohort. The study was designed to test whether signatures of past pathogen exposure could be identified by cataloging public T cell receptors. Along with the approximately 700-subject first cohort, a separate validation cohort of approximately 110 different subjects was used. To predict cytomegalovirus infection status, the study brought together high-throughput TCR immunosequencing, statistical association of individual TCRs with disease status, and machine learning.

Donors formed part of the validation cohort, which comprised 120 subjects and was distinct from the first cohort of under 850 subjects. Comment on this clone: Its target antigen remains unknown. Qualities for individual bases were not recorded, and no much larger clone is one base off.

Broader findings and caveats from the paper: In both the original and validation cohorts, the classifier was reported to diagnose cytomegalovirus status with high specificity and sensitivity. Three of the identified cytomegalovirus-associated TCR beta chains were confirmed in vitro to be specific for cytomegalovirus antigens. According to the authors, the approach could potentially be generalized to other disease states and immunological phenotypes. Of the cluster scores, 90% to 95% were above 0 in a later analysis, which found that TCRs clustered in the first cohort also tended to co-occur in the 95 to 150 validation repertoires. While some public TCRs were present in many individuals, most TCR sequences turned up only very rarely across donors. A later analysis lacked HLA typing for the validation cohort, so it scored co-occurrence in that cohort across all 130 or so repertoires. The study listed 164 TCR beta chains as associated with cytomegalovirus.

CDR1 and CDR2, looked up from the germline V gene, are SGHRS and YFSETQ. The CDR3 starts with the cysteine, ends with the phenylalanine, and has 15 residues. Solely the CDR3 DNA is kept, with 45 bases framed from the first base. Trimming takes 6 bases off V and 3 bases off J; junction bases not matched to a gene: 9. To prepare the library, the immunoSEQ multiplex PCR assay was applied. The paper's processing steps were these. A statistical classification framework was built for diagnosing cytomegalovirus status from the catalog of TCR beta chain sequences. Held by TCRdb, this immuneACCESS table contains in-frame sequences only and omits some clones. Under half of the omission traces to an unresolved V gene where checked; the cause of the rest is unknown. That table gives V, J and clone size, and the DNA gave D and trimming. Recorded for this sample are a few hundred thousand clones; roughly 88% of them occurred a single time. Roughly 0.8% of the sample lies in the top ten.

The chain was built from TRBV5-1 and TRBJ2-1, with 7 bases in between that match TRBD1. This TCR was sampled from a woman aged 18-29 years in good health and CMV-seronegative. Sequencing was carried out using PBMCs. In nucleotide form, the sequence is TGCGCCAGCAACCCAGGGGGTATTGGCTACAATGAGCAGTTCTTC. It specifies CASNPGGIGYNEQFF.